What follows describes a single TCR beta chain. Its antigen is unknown. The data originate from a study of shared clonotypes between healthy human individuals. About the research overall: There were three CD4 naive, three CD4 memory, two CD8 naive and one CD8 memory plates per donor.

Assay: immunoSEQ multiplex PCR; the TCRdb copy retains only in-frame clones and omits some. Counted here are some 200,000 clones, just over 65% occurring once; the ten biggest clones make up more than 9.5%. Study outcomes and limitations: The generation probabilities recorded for non-shared clonotypes fell below those of clonotypes shared by all four donors.

Healthy and HIV-negative, the adult donors had no recent acute infections or vaccinations. The CDR3 sequence is 16 residues long. The J segment lost 6 bases and the V segment lost 0 bases, leaving 7 bases of the junction unmatched. Germline CDR1 and CDR2: SGHDT and YYEEEE. The sample comprised memory CD4+ T cells sorted from blood. Subset indicated: CD45RA-negative fraction. The rearrangement links TRBV5-6 to TRBJ2-2, with 8 bases matching TRBD2. The sequence derives from a man between 25 and 39 years old in good health. The CDR3 is CASSLDIGRAAGELFF. CDR3 DNA: TGTGCCAGCAGCTTGGATATCGGGAGGGCGGCCGGGGAGCTGTTTTTT. Combining the CDR3 with reference TRBV5-6 and TRBJ2-2 gives the whole variable domain DAGVTQSPTHLIKTRGQQVTLRCSPKSGHDTVSWYQQALGQGPQFIFQYYEEEERQRGNFPDRFSGHQFPNYSSELNVNALLLGDSALYLCASSLDIGRAAGELFFGEGSRLTVL.